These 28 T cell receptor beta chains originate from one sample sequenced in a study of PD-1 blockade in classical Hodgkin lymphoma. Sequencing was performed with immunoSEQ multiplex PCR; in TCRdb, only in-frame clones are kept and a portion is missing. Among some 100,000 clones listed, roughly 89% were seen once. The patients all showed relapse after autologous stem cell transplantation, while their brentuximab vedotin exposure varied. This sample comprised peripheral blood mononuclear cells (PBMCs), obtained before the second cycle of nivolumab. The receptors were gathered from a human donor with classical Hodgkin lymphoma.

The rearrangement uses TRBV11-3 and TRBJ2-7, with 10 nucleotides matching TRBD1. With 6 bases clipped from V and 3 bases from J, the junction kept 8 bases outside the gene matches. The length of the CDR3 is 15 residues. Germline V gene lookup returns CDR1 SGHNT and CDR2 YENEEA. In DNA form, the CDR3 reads TGTGCCAGCAGTCAAGGACAGGGGGTCGGCTACGAGCAGTACTTC. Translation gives CASSQGQGVGYEQYF. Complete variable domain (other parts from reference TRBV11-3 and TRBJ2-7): EAGVVQSPRYKIIEKKQPVAFWCNPISGHNTLYWYLQNLGQGPELLIRYENEEAVDDSQLPKDRFSAERLKGVDSTLKIQPAELGDSAVYLCASSQGQGVGYEQYFGPGTRLTVT.

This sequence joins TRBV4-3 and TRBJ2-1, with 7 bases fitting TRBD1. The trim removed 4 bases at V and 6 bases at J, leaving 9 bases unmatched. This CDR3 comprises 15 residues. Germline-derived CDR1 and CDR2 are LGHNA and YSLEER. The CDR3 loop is CASSPFPDRINEQFF. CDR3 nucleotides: TGCGCCAGCAGCCCCTTCCCGGACAGGATCAATGAGCAGTTCTTC.

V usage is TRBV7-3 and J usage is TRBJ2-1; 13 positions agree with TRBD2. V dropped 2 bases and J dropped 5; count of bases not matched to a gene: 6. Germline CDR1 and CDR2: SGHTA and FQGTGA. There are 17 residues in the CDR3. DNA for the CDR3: TGTGCCAGCAGCTTATCCATACTAGCGGGGGGGAACAATGAGCAGTTCTTC. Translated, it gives CASSLSILAGGNNEQFF. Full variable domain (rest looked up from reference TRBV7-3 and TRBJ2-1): GAGVSQTPSNKVTEKGKYVELRCDPISGHTALYWYRQSLGQGPEFLIYFQGTGAADDSGLPNDRFFAVRPEGSVSTLKIQRTERGDSAVYLCASSLSILAGGNNEQFFGPGTRLTVL.

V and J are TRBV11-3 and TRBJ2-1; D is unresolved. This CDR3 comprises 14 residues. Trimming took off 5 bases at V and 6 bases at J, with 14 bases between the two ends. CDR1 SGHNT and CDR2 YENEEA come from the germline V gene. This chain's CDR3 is CASSPGYPGNEQFF. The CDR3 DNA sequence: TGTGCCAGCAGCCCCGGGTATCCAGGCAATGAGCAGTTCTTC.

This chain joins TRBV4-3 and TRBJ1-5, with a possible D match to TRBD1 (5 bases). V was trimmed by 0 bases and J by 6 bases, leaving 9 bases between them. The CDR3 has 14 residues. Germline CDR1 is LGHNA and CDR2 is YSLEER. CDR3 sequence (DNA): TGCGCCAGCAGCCAAGAAACAGGATCTCAGCCCCAGCATTTT. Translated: CASSQETGSQPQHF.

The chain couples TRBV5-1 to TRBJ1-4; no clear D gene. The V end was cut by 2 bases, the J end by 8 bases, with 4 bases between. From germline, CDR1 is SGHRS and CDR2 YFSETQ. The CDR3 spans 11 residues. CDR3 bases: TGCGCCAGCAGCTTCGGCGAAAAACTGTTTTTT. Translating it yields CASSFGEKLFF.

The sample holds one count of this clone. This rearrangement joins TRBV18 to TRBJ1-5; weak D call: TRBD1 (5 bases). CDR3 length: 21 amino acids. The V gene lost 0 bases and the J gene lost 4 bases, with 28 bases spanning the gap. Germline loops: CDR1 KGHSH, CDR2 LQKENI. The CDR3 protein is CASSPPGVTLWGRGRNQPQHF. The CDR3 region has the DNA TGTGCCAGCTCACCACCGGGTGTAACATTGTGGGGACGAGGAAGGAATCAGCCCCAGCATTTT.

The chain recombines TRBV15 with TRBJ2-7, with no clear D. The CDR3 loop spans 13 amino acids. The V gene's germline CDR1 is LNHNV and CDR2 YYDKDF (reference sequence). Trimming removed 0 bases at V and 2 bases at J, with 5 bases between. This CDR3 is CATSRDPTYEQYF. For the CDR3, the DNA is TGTGCCACCAGCAGAGATCCCACCTACGAGCAGTACTTC.

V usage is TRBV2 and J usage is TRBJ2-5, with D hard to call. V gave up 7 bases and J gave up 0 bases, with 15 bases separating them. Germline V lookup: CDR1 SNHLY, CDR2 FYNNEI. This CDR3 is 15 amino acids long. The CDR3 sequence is CASKRSSLNQETQYF. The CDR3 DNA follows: TGTGCCAGCAAAAGATCGTCGTTGAACCAAGAGACCCAGTACTTC. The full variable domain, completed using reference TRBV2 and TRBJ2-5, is EPEVTQTPSHQVTQMGQEVILRCVPISNHLYFYWYRQILGQKVEFLVSFYNNEISEKSEIFDDQFSVERPDGSNFTLKIRSTKLEDSAMYFCASKRSSLNQETQYFGPGTRLLVL.

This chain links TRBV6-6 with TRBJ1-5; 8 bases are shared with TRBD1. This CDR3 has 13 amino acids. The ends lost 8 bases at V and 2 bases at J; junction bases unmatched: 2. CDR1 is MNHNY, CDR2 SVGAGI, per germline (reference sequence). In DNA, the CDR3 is TGTGCCAGCGGACAGGGTGGCAATCAGCCCCAGCATTTT. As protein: CASGQGGNQPQHF.

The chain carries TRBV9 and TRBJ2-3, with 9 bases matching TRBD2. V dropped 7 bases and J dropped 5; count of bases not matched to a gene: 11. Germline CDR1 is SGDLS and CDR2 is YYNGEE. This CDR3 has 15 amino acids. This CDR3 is CASGKAGGPKDTQYF. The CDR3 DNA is TGTGCCAGCGGTAAGGCGGGGGGGCCCAAAGATACGCAGTATTTT.

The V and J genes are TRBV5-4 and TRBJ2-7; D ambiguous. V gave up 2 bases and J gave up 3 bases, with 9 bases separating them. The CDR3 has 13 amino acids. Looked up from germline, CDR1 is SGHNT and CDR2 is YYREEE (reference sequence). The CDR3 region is CASSLTWDYEQYF. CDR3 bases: TGTGCCAGCAGCTTAACCTGGGACTACGAGCAGTACTTC. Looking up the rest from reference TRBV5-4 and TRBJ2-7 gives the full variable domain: ETGVTQSPTHLIKTRGQQVTLRCSSQSGHNTVSWYQQALGQGPQFIFQYYREEENGRGNFPPRFSGLQFPNYSSELNVNALELDDSALYLCASSLTWDYEQYFGPGTRLTVT.

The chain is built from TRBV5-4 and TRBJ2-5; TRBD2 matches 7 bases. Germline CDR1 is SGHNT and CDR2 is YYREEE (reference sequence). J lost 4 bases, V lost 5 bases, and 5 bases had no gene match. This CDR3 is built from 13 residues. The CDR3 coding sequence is TGTGCCAGCAGAAACGGACTAGGAGAGACCCAGTACTTC. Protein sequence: CASRNGLGETQYF.

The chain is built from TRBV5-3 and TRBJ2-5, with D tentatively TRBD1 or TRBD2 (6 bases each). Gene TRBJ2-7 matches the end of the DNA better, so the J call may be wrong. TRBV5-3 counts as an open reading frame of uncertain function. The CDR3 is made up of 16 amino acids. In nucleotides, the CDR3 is TGTGCCAGAAGCTACCCTAGGGGGGACACTAACTACGAGCAGTACTTC. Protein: CARSYPRGDTNYEQYF.

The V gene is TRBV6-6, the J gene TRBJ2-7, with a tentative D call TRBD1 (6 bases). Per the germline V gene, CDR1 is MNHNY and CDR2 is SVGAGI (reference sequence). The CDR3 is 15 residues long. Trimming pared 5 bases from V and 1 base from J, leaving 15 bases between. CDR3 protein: CASSHYRETSYEQYF. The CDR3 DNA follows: TGTGCCAGCAGTCACTACAGGGAAACATCCTACGAGCAGTACTTC.

The CDR3 DNA is TGTGCCAGCAGCCGGATTTTAGGGGATGGCTACACCTTC. It translates to CASSRILGDGYTF. V and J are TRBV13 and TRBJ1-2; maybe TRBD1 (5 bases). Germline CDR1 reads PRHDT; CDR2 reads FYEKMQ (reference sequence). The CDR3 runs to 13 residues. Trimming stripped 5 bases from V and 6 bases from J, with 13 bases between.

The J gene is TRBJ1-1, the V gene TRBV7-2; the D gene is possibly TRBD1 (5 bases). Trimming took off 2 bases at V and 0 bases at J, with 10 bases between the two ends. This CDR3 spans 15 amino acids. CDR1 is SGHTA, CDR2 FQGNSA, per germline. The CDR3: CASSLWGQMNTEAFF. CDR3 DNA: TGTGCCAGCAGCTTATGGGGCCAAATGAACACTGAAGCTTTCTTT.

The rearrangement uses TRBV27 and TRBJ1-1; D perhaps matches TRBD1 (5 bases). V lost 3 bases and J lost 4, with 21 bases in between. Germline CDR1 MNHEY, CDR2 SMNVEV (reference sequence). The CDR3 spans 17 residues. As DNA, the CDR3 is TGTGCCAGCAGTTTGAGTCCGGGACCCCAAAGTGGCACTGAAGCTTTCTTT. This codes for CASSLSPGPQSGTEAFF.

CDR3 residues: CASTGLAGGTGELFF. The CDR3 DNA sequence: TGTGCCAGCACGGGACTAGCGGGGGGTACCGGGGAGCTGTTTTTT. This chain connects TRBV7-6 to TRBJ2-2; TRBD2 aligns across 15 bases. Germline values: CDR1 SGHVS, CDR2 FNYEAQ. The V gene end was trimmed by 7 bases and the J gene end by 5 bases; junction bases not matched to a gene: 2. This CDR3 contains 15 residues.

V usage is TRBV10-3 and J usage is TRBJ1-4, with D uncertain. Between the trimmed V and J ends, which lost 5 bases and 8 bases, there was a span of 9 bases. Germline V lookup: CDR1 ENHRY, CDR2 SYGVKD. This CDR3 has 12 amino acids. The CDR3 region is CAISSPGEKLFF. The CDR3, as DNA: TGTGCCATCAGTAGCCCTGGGGAAAAACTGTTTTTT.

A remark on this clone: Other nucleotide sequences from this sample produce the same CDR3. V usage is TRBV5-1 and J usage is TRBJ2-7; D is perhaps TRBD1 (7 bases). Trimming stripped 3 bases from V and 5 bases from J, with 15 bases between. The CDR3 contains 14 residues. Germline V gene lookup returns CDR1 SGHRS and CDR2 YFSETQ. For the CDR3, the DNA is TGCGCCAGCAGCTCGACAGGGAGGATCGACGAGCAGTACTTC. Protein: CASSSTGRIDEQYF.

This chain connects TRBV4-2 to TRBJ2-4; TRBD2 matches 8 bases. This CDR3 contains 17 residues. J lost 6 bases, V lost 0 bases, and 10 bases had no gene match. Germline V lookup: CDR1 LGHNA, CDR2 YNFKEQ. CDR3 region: CASSQDPSTSAGNIQYF. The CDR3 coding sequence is TGTGCCAGCAGCCAAGATCCCTCGACTAGCGCTGGAAACATTCAGTACTTC.

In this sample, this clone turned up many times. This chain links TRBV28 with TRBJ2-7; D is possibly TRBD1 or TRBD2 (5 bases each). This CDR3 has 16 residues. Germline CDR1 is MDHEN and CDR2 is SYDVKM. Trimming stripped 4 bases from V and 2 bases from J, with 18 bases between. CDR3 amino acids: CASSSRPRQGAYEQYF. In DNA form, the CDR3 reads TGTGCCAGCAGTTCCCGCCCCAGGCAGGGAGCCTACGAGCAGTACTTC.

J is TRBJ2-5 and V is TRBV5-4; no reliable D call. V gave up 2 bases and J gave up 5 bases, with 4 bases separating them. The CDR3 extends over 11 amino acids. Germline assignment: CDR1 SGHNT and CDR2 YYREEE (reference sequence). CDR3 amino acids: CASSFGETQYF. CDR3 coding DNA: TGTGCCAGCAGCTTCGGGGAGACCCAGTACTTC.

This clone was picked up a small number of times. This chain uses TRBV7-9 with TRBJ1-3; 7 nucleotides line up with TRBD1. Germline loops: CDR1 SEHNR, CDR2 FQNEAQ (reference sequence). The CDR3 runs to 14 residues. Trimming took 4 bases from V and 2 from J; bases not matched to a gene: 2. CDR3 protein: CASSSTGAGNTIYF. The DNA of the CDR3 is TGTGCCAGCAGCTCAACAGGGGCTGGAAACACCATATATTTT.

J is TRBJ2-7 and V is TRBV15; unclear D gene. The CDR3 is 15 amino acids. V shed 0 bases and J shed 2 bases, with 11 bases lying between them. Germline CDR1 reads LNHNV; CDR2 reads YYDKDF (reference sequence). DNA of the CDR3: TGTGCCACCAGCAGAGATCGGAACAGAGCCTACGAGCAGTACTTC. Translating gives CATSRDRNRAYEQYF.

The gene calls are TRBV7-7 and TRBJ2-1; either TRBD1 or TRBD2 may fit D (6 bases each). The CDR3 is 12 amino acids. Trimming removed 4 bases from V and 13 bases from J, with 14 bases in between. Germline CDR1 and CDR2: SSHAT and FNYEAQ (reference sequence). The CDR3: CASSSQGGLQFF. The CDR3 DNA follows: TGTGCCAGCAGCTCCCAAGGGGGACTCCAGTTCTTC. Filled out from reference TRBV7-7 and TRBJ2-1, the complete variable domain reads GAGVSQSPRYKVTKRGQDVTLRCDPISSHATLYWYQQALGQGPEFLTYFNYEAQPDKSGLPSDRFSAERPEGSISTLTIQRTEQRDSAMYRCASSSQGGLQFFGPGTRLTVL.

The CDR3 here is CASSSNPGWENTEAFF. The CDR3 DNA sequence: TGTGCCAGCTCATCGAATCCCGGATGGGAGAACACTGAAGCTTTCTTT. The V and J genes are TRBV18 and TRBJ1-1; D ambiguous. The CDR3 loop spans 16 amino acids. Per the germline V gene, CDR1 is KGHSH and CDR2 is LQKENI. The V and J ends lost 5 bases and 1 base respectively, with 17 bases between them.